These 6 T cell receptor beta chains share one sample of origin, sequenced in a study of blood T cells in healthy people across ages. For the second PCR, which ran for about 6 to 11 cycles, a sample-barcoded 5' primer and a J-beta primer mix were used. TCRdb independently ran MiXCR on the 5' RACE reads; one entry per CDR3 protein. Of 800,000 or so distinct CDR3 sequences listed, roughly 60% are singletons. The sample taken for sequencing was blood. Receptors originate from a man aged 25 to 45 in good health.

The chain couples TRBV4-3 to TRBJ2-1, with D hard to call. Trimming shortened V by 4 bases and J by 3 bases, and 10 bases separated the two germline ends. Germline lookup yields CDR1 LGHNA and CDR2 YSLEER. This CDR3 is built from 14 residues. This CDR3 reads CASSPTSFYNEQFF. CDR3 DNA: TGCGCCAGCAGCCCGACCTCGTTCTACAATGAGCAGTTCTTC.

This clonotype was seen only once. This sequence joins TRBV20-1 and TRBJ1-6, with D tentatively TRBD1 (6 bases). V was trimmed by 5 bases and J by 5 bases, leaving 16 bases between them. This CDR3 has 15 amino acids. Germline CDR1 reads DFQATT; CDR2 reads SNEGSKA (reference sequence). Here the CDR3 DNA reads TGCAGTGCTGCGGATGCCAGGGGACATAATTCACCCCTCCACTTT. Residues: CSAADARGHNSPLHF.

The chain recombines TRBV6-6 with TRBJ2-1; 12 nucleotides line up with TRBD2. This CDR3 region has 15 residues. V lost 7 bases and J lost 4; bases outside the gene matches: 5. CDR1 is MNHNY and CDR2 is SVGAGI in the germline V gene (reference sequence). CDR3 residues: CASTIGLAGYNEQFF. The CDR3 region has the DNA TGTGCCAGCACCATAGGACTAGCGGGATACAATGAGCAGTTCTTC.

The CDR3 nucleotides are TGTGCCAGCAGCCAAGATCCCATCTCGAGCCTCGGTTATGAGCAGTTCTTC. Translation: CASSQDPISSLGYEQFF. V usage is TRBV4-2 and J usage is TRBJ2-1; D is unclear. Per germline, CDR1 LGHNA and CDR2 YNFKEQ. This CDR3 spans 17 amino acids. Trimming stripped 0 bases from V and 8 bases from J, with 20 bases between.

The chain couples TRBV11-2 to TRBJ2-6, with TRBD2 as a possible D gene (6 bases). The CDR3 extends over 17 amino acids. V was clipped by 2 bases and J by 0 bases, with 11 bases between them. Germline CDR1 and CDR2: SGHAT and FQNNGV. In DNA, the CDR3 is TGTGCCAGCAGCTTAAGCGGGTTGTCCTCTGGGGCCAACGTCCTGACTTTC. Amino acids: CASSLSGLSSGANVLTF.

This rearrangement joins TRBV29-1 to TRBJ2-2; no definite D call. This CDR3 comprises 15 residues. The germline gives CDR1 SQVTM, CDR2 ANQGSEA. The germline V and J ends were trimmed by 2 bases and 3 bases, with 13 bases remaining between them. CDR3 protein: CSVESLQDHTGELFF. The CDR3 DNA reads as TGCAGCGTTGAAAGTTTGCAGGACCACACCGGGGAGCTGTTTTTT.